The 23 T cell receptor beta chains in this list originate from one sample, sequenced in a study of blood T cell repertoires in COVID-19. Generated by immunoSEQ multiplex PCR, the TCRdb table keeps only in-frame clones and is missing some. The repertoire holds 150,000 to 190,000 clones, about 81% seen once, with 7.3% in the top ten. The sample was PBMCs or T cells enriched from blood (not recorded which). The receptors come from a man between 45 and 60 years old who had recovered from COVID-19.

CDR3 sequence: CASSHPTIRGKGYTF. For the CDR3, the DNA is TGTGCCAGCAGCCATCCGACCATCAGAGGGAAAGGCTACACCTTC. V and J are TRBV3-1 (or the pseudogene TRBV3-2) and TRBJ1-2; D call uncertain. The CDR3 is 15 residues long. The germline gives CDR1 LGHDT, CDR2 YNNKEL (reference sequence). V shed 3 bases and J shed 8 bases, with 19 bases lying between them.

V is TRBV9 and J is TRBJ2-3; a weak D match, TRBD2 (6 bases). Trimming stripped 0 bases from V and 7 bases from J, with 12 bases between. This CDR3 has 14 amino acids. Germline-derived CDR1 and CDR2 are SGDLS and YYNGEE. CDR3 region: CASSVGPGRYTQYF. In DNA, the CDR3 is TGTGCCAGCAGCGTAGGGCCTGGGAGGTATACGCAGTATTTT.

The chain carries TRBV29-1 and TRBJ2-3, with 7 bases that match TRBD1. CDR1 is SQVTM and CDR2 is ANQGSEA in the germline V gene. The V segment lost 4 bases and the J segment 0 bases; nucleotides outside the gene matches: 7. There are 15 residues in the CDR3. In nucleotides, the CDR3 is TGCAGCGTTGCGCGGACAGGCGCGAGCACAGATACGCAGTATTTT. Its translation is CSVARTGASTDTQYF.

The chain combines TRBV7-2 with TRBJ2-2; tentative D call: TRBD1 (6 bases). Germline-derived CDR1 and CDR2 are SGHTA and FQGNSA. The CDR3 has 14 amino acids. Trimming took off 4 bases at V and 3 bases at J, with 9 bases between the two ends. Here the CDR3 reads CASSSQGYTGELFF. The CDR3 DNA reads as TGTGCCAGCAGCTCACAGGGCTACACCGGGGAGCTGTTTTTT.

The chain uses TRBV7-3 and TRBJ2-3, with 9 bases identical to TRBD2. Losses at the gene ends were 5 bases for V and 2 bases for J; bases not matched to a gene: 5. The CDR3 sequence is 15 residues long. CDR1 and CDR2 (germline): SGHTA, FQGTGA. CDR3 amino acids: CASSTGLAITDTQYF. The CDR3 nucleotides are TGTGCCAGCAGCACGGGACTAGCAATCACAGATACGCAGTATTTT.

The chain carries TRBV12-3 or TRBV12-4 and TRBJ1-1; 9 positions agree with TRBD1. The CDR3 is 13 amino acids. The V and J ends lost 5 bases and 8 bases, in that order; junction bases with no gene match: 6. The CDR3 nucleotides read TGTGCCAGCAGTCTTGAAACAGGGGGCGAAGCTTTCTTT. Its protein product is CASSLETGGEAFF.

V and J are TRBV29-1 and TRBJ1-4, with D possibly TRBD1 on 5 matching bases. Trimming shortened V by 4 bases and J by 0 bases, and 12 bases separated the two germline ends. CDR1 and CDR2 from the germline V gene are SQVTM and ANQGSEA. The CDR3 has 15 residues. Written as DNA, the CDR3 is TGCAGCGTTGGACAGAAGTATGCAACTAATGAAAAACTGTTTTTT. This codes for CSVGQKYATNEKLFF.

The rearrangement joins TRBV3-1 (or the pseudogene TRBV3-2) to TRBJ2-3, with TRBD2 identical over 9 bases. Unmatched junction bases numbered 10, after V lost 3 bases and J lost 0 bases. The CDR3 sequence is 18 residues long. Germline CDR1 and CDR2: LGHDT and YNNKEL (reference sequence). The CDR3 is CASSQRGGGGVSTDTQYF. The DNA for the CDR3 is TGTGCCAGCAGCCAGAGGGGAGGCGGGGGGGTAAGCACAGATACGCAGTATTTT.

The CDR3 loop is CSAKQGPEAFF. The CDR3 DNA sequence: TGCAGCGCCAAACAGGGGCCCGAAGCTTTCTTT. The chain is built from TRBV29-1 and TRBJ1-1; 7 positions match TRBD1. Germline values: CDR1 SQVTM, CDR2 ANQGSEA. With 7 bases clipped from V and 8 bases from J, the junction kept 7 bases outside the gene matches. The CDR3 totals 11 residues.

The rearrangement uses TRBV12-5 and TRBJ1-4; TRBD1 matches at 7 bases. The ends lost 5 bases at V and 3 bases at J; junction bases unmatched: 3. This CDR3 contains 14 residues. Germline values: CDR1 LGHNT, CDR2 FRNRAP. The CDR3 loop is CASGPGQSNEKLFF. The DNA for the CDR3 is TGTGCTAGTGGTCCGGGACAGTCTAATGAAAAACTGTTTTTT.

Here the CDR3 reads CAWAGQMNEKLFF. The CDR3 DNA follows: TGTGCCTGGGCGGGACAAATGAATGAAAAACTGTTTTTT. The V and J genes are TRBV30 and TRBJ1-4; TRBD1 might be the D (6 bases). Trimming shortened V by 5 bases and J by 5 bases, and 12 bases separated the two germline ends. Per germline, CDR1 GTSNPN and CDR2 SVGIG (reference sequence). CDR3 length: 13 residues.

J is TRBJ2-2 and V is TRBV18, with D possibly matching TRBD2 (5 bases). The CDR3 has 15 residues. The germline gives CDR1 KGHSH, CDR2 LQKENI. V lost 1 base and J 6 bases, leaving 12 bases between the germline ends. The CDR3: CASSPRGAGPGELFF. In DNA, the CDR3 is TGTGCCAGCTCACCACGGGGAGCCGGGCCCGGGGAGCTGTTTTTT.

The chain is built from TRBV23-1 and TRBJ2-7, with a possible D match to TRBD2 (6 bases). TRBV23-1 is an open reading frame whose function is uncertain. The V end lost 4 bases, the J end lost 3 bases, and 25 bases lay between the germline ends. The CDR3 runs to 18 residues. CDR3 residues: CASSLPPRDRFNNYEQYF. The CDR3 region has the DNA TGCGCCAGCAGTCTTCCCCCGCGGGACCGCTTCAACAACTACGAGCAGTACTTC.

This clone was counted once. This chain uses TRBV5-1 with TRBJ2-3, with 11 bases identical to TRBD2. The length of the CDR3 is 18 residues. Germline CDR1 and CDR2: SGHRS and YFSETQ. Trimming took 0 bases from V and 2 from J; bases not matched to a gene: 8. The CDR3 here is CASSLVRLAGGITDTQYF. In nucleotides, the CDR3 is TGCGCCAGCAGCTTGGTTCGATTAGCGGGGGGGATCACAGATACGCAGTATTTT.

This clone was counted once. This CDR3 reads CASSSHLTGFGNTIYF. The CDR3, as DNA: TGTGCCAGTAGTTCGCATCTGACAGGTTTTGGAAACACCATATATTTT. The V gene is TRBV19, the J gene TRBJ1-3; D might be TRBD1 (6 bases). The V gene lost 5 bases and the J gene lost 3 bases, with 17 bases spanning the gap. The length of the CDR3 is 16 residues. The V gene's germline CDR1 is LNHDA and CDR2 SQIVND (reference sequence).

The rearrangement links TRBV18 to TRBJ2-2; 7 bases agree with TRBD1. Trimming took 3 bases from V and 4 from J; bases not matched to a gene: 8. Germline V gene data show CDR1 as KGHSH and CDR2 as LQKENI. The CDR3 loop spans 16 amino acids. CDR3: CASSPTDRPRTGELFF. The CDR3 nucleotides read TGTGCCAGCTCACCTACGGACAGGCCTCGCACCGGGGAGCTGTTTTTT. Filled out from reference TRBV18 and TRBJ2-2, the complete variable domain reads NAGVMQNPRHLVRRRGQEARLRCSPMKGHSHVYWYRQLPEEGLKFMVYLQKENIIDESGMPKERFSAEFPKEGPSILRIQQVVRGDSAAYFCASSPTDRPRTGELFFGEGSRLTVL.

A note on this clone: The same CDR3 is also encoded by other DNA sequences in this sample. The V and J genes are TRBV7-9 and TRBJ2-7; 8 nucleotides line up with TRBD1. V was pared by 6 bases and J by 1 base, with 2 bases of the junction left unmatched. The CDR3 runs to 13 residues. Germline values: CDR1 SEHNR, CDR2 FQNEAQ (reference sequence). The CDR3 reads CASSRTGSYEQYF. The CDR3 nucleotides read TGTGCCAGCAGTCGGACAGGGTCCTACGAGCAGTACTTC. The variable domain in full, with the rest retrieved from reference TRBV7-9 and TRBJ2-7, is DTGVSQNPRHKITKRGQNVTFRCDPISEHNRLYWYRQTLGQGPEFLTYFQNEAQLEKSRLLSDRFSAERPKGSFSTLEIQRTEQGDSAMYLCASSRTGSYEQYFGPGTRLTVT.

The genes are TRBV19 and TRBJ2-1; 7 nucleotides match TRBD2. Germline trimming cut 3 bases from V and 11 bases from J; bases unmatched to any gene: 16. CDR1 and CDR2 from the germline V gene are LNHDA and SQIVND (reference sequence). The CDR3 covers 16 residues. CDR3: CASSIPGTNPLGKQFF. CDR3 sequence (DNA): TGTGCCAGTAGTATTCCCGGGACTAACCCTTTAGGGAAGCAGTTCTTC.

This chain joins TRBV2 and TRBJ1-5; 8 bases are a match to TRBD1. Germline CDR1 and CDR2: SNHLY and FYNNEI. V shed 8 bases, J shed 0 bases, and the junction held 6 bases outside the gene matches. The CDR3 is made up of 15 amino acids. The CDR3 region is CASGGTGNSNQPQHF. CDR3 coding DNA: TGTGCCAGCGGGGGGACAGGAAATAGCAATCAGCCCCAGCATTTT.

The J gene is TRBJ1-1, the V gene TRBV3-1 (or the pseudogene TRBV3-2); unclear D gene. The length of the CDR3 is 15 residues. The germline gives CDR1 LGHDT, CDR2 YNNKEL (reference sequence). The V and J ends lost 5 bases and 0 bases respectively, with 13 bases between them. The CDR3 DNA reads TGTGCCAGCAGCTCGAGGGAACGGCTGAACACTGAAGCTTTCTTT. Its protein is CASSSRERLNTEAFF.

V is TRBV15 and J is TRBJ2-6; D might be TRBD1 (5 bases). The CDR3 totals 16 residues. Germline V CDR1 and CDR2: LNHNV, YYDKDF (reference sequence). Trimming shortened V by 1 base and J by 1 base, and 8 bases separated the two germline ends. CDR3 region: CATSRVGPSGANVLTF. For the CDR3, the DNA is TGTGCCACCAGCAGAGTGGGGCCATCTGGGGCCAACGTCCTGACTTTC.

Concerning this clone itself: The junction departs from the called germline gene at one end, perhaps through a read error. The V call is TRBV7-7, the J call TRBJ2-5, with 14 bases lining up with TRBD2. The CDR3 runs to 15 residues. Germline CDR1 is SSHAT and CDR2 is FNYEAQ (reference sequence). CDR3 protein: CASSLGLAGGETQYF. The CDR3 nucleotides are TGTGCTAGCAGCTTAGGACTAGCGGGGGGAGAGACCCAGTACTTC.

V is TRBV19 and J is TRBJ2-7; 13 bases line up with TRBD2. Trimming removed 5 bases from V and 4 bases from J; junction bases left unmatched: 2. This CDR3 contains 14 residues. Germline V CDR1 and CDR2: LNHDA, SQIVND (reference sequence). The DNA of the CDR3 is TGTGCCAGTAGTGTGGGACTAGCGGGGTACGAGCAGTACTTC. It is translated as CASSVGLAGYEQYF.